This TCR beta chain was recovered during a study of T cell repertoires in cytomegalovirus infection. On the study more broadly: Matching HLA type, along with CMV infection, was indicated by public TCR beta signatures.

In the case of this clonotype: Its target is not known.

Germline V gives CDR1 LGHNA, CDR2 YSLEER. The CDR3 is made up of 15 amino acids. V was pared by 0 bases and J by 2 bases, with 1 base of the junction left unmatched. TCRdb re-analysed the reads in MiXCR, keeping a single row per CDR3 protein. The sample lists 450,000 to 650,000 distinct CDR3 sequences, around 27% occurring once. Study-wide points: In two of eight donors, the top clonotype was HLA-C-restricted CMV-specific.

The sequenced sample consisted of PBMCs. The receptor was isolated from a human donor in good health (CMV status not recorded). Some clones in this sample may be carry-over from other donors' samples. The chain employs TRBV4-3 and TRBJ1-3, with 7 bases fitting TRBD1. The DNA of the CDR3 is TGCGCCAGCAGCCAAGACGGGACAGCTGGAAACACCATATATTTT. As protein: CASSQDGTAGNTIYF.